Below are 6 T cell receptor beta chains sequenced from a single sample in a study of Graves' ophthalmopathy and Graves' hyperthyroidism. Using RNA transcripts, the TCR beta CDR3 regions were amplified. First-round RT-PCR with HTBI primers preceded a second-round multiplex PCR. TCRdb independently ran MiXCR on the multiplex PCR reads; one entry per CDR3 protein. The table has over 45,000 distinct CDR3 sequences, about 50% seen once; the top ten hold 20% to 25%. The specimen was peripheral blood. The receptors derive from an adult man with Graves' ophthalmopathy.

In this sample, this clonotype turned up a few times. The V gene is TRBV7-9, the J gene TRBJ2-1; D gene ambiguous. The CDR3 loop spans 14 amino acids. V dropped 1 base and J dropped 3 bases, with 7 bases sitting between them. CDR1 is SEHNR, CDR2 FQNEAQ, per germline (reference sequence). CDR3 sequence (DNA): TGTGCCAGCAGCTTAGGCGCGCGCTACAATGAGCAGTTCTTC. Translated, it gives CASSLGARYNEQFF. The complete variable domain, with remaining parts taken from reference TRBV7-9 and TRBJ2-1, reads DTGVSQNPRHKITKRGQNVTFRCDPISEHNRLYWYRQTLGQGPEFLTYFQNEAQLEKSRLLSDRFSAERPKGSFSTLEIQRTEQGDSAMYLCASSLGARYNEQFFGPGTRLTVL.

The rearrangement joins TRBV10-1 to TRBJ1-5; D remains ambiguous. V lost 7 bases and J 3 bases, leaving 4 bases between the germline ends. This CDR3 has 11 amino acids. Germline V lookup: CDR1 WNHNN, CDR2 SYGVQD (reference sequence). This chain's CDR3 is CASMYNQPQHF. Written as DNA, the CDR3 is TGCGCCAGCATGTACAATCAGCCCCAGCATTTT.

This clonotype was detected many times. The V call is TRBV12-3 or TRBV12-4, the J call TRBJ2-5; the D gene is possibly TRBD1 (6 bases). The CDR3 length is 14 residues. Trimming shortened V by 5 bases and J by 1 base, and 11 bases separated the two germline ends. CDR3 bases: TGTGCCAGCAGTCCCGGGACATTCCAAGAGACCCAGTACTTC. This codes for CASSPGTFQETQYF.

The rearrangement links TRBV25-1 to TRBJ2-3; 10 positions match TRBD2. The CDR3 consists of 14 residues. V shed 7 bases and J 2 bases; nucleotides not matched to a gene: 3. Looked up from germline, CDR1 is MGHDK and CDR2 is SYGVNS. CDR3 amino acids: CASKTSGPTDTQYF. Written as DNA, the CDR3 is TGTGCCAGCAAGACTAGCGGGCCCACAGATACGCAGTATTTT.

Only a few counts were recorded for this clonotype. V gene TRBV20-1 combines with J gene TRBJ2-7; D call uncertain. V lost 0 bases, J lost 0 bases, and 9 bases lay in between. The CDR3 is 14 amino acids. Germline CDR1 reads DFQATT; CDR2 reads SNEGSKA (reference sequence). The CDR3 coding sequence is TGCAGTGCTAGAGATCCTAACACCTCCTACGAGCAGTACTTC. This translates into CSARDPNTSYEQYF.

This clonotype was detected ten times or more. DNA of the CDR3: TGTGCCAGCAGCCTCGCAGGAGGAGCGGGCTACACCTTC. Translated: CASSLAGGAGYTF. The chain recombines TRBV11-1 with TRBJ1-2; D not certain. The V gene's germline CDR1 is SGHAT and CDR2 FQDESV (reference sequence). The CDR3 has 13 amino acids. The V end was cut by 5 bases, the J end by 8 bases, with 15 bases between.